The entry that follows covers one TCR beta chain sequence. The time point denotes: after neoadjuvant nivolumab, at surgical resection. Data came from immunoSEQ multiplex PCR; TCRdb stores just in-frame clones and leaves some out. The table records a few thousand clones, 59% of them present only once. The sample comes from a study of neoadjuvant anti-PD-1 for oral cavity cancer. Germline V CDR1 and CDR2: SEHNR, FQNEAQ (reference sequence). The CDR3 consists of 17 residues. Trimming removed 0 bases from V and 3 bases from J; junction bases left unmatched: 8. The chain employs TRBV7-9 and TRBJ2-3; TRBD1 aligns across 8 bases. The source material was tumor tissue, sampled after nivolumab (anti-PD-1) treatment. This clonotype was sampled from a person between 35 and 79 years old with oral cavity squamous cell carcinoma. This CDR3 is CASSLARAGGFTDTQYF. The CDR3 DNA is TGTGCCAGCAGCTTAGCGCGGGCAGGGGGCTTTACAGATACGCAGTATTTT.